This T cell receptor (beta chain) was recorded in a study of blood T cell repertoires in COVID-19. The CDR3 runs to 10 residues. The germline V and J ends were trimmed by 5 bases and 7 bases, with 9 bases remaining between them. CDR1 DFQATT and CDR2 SNEGSKA come from the germline V gene (reference sequence). The table came from immunoSEQ multiplex PCR; TCRdb's copy has only in-frame clones and leaves some out. The profile shows 200,000 or so clones, nearly 90% of them singletons. Participants spanned ages roughly 18 to 95 years and resided in roughly 22 US areas. Researchers sorted participants into cohorts using their self-reported clinical history.

The chain has TRBV20-1 and TRBJ2-7; a possible D gene is TRBD1 (5 bases). The receptor's source is a woman aged 40 to 50 with acute COVID-19. The sequencing input was PBMCs or T cells enriched from blood (not recorded which). In DNA form, the CDR3 reads TGCAGTGCTTTAGGGGTAGAGCAGTACTTC. As protein: CSALGVEQYF.